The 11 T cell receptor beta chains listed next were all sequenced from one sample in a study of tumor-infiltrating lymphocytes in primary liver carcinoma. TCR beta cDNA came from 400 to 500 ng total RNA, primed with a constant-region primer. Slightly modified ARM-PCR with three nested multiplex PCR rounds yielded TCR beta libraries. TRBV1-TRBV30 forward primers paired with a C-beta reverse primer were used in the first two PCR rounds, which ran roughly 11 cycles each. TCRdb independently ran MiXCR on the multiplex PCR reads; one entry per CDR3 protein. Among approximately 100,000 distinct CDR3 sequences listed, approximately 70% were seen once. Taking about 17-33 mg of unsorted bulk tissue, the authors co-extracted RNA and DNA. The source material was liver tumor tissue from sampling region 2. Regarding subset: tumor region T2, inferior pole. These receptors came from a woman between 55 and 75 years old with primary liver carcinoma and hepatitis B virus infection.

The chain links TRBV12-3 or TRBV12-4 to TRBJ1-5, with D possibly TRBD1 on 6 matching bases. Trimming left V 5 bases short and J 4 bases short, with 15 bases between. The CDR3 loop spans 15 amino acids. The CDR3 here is CASSTTGNRNQPQHF. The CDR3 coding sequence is TGTGCCAGCAGTACGACAGGCAATAGAAATCAGCCCCAGCATTTT.

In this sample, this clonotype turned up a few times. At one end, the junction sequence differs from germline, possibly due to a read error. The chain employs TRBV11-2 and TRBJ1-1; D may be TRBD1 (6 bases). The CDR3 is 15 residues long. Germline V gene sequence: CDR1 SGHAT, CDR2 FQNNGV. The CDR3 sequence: CVSSVDGQFNTEAFF. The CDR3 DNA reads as TGTGTTAGCAGCGTAGACGGACAGTTTAACACCGAAGCTTTCTTT. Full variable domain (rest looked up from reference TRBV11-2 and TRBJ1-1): EAGVAQSPRYKIIEKRQSVAFWCNPISGHATLYWYQQILGQGPKLLIQFQNNGVVDDSQLPKDRFSAERLKGVDSTLKIQPAKLEDSAVYLCVSSVDGQFNTEAFFGQGTRLTVV.

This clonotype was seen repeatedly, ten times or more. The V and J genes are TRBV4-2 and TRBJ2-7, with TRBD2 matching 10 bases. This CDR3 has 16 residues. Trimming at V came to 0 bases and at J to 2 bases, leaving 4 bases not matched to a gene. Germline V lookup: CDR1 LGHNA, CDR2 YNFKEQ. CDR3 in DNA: TGTGCCAGCAGCCAAGATATAACTAGCGGGACCTACGAGCAGTACTTC. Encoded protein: CASSQDITSGTYEQYF.

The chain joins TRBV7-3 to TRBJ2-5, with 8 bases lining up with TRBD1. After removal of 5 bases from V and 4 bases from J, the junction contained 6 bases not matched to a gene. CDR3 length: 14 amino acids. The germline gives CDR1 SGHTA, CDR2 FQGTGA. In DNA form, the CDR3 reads TGTGCCAGCAGCCTACAGGGGGTCGGAGAGACCCAGTACTTC. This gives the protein CASSLQGVGETQYF.

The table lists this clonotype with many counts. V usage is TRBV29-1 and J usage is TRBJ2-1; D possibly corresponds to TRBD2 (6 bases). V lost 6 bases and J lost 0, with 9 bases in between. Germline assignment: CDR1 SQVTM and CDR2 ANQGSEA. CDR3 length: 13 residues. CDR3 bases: TGCAGCGTACAGACTAGCTCCTACAATGAGCAGTTCTTC. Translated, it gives CSVQTSSYNEQFF.

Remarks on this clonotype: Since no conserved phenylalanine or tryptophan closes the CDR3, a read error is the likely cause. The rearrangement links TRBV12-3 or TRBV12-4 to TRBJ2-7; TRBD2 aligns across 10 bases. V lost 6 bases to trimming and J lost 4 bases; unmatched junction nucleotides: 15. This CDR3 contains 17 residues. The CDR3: CASSPSLLAGGMYEQYL. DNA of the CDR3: TGTGCCAGCAGCCCTTCCCTTTTAGCGGGGGGCATGTACGAGCAGTACCTC.

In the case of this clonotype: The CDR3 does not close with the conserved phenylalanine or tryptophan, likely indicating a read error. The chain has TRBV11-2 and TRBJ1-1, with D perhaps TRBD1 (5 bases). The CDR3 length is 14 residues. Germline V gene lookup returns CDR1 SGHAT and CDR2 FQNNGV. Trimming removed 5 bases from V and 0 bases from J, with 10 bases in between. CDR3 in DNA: TGTGCCAGCAGCAGGCAGGGAATGAACACTGAAGCTTTCTAT. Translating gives CASSRQGMNTEAFY.

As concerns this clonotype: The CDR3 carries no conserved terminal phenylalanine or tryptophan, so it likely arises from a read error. The CDR3 sequence: CASSFWGATNEKLFY. The CDR3 DNA follows: TGTGCCAGCAGCTTCTGGGGAGCAACAAACGAAAAACTGTTTTAT. The J gene is TRBJ1-4, the V gene TRBV11-2; D uncertain. This CDR3 region has 15 residues. Per germline, CDR1 SGHAT and CDR2 FQNNGV. The ends were cut back, 3 bases at V and 8 bases at J, with 16 bases in the middle.

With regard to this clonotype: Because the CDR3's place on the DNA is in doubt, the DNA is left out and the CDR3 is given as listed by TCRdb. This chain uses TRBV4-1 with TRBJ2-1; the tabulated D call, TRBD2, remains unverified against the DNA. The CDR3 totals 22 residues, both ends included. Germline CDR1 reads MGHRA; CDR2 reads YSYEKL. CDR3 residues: CASSIYLCSVERLAGEDNEQFF.

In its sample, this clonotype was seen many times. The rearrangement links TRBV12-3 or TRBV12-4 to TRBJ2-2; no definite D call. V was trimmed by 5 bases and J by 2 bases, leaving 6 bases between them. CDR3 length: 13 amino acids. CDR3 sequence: CASSPPNTGELFF. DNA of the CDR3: TGTGCCAGCAGTCCCCCCAACACCGGGGAGCTGTTTTTT.

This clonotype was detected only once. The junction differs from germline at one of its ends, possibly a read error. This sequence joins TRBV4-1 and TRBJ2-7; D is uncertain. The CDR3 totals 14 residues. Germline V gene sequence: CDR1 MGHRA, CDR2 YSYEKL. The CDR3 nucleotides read TGCGCCAGCAGCCAACCCAGGACCCCCCACGAGCAGTATTTC. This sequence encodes CASSQPRTPHEQYF.